The subject of this entry is one TCR beta chain. Produced via immunoSEQ multiplex PCR; TCRdb's table is partial and in-frame only. Among about 60,000 clones listed, 92% were seen once. The sample belongs to a study of control samples from healthy donors and cancer patients. CDR3 size: 14 residues. The germline V gene encodes CDR1 SGHTA and CDR2 FQGNSA. The V gene end was trimmed by 7 bases and the J gene end by 5 bases; junction bases not matched to a gene: 6. Sequenced sample: PBMCs. This chain links TRBV7-2 with TRBJ2-3; 10 positions match TRBD2. The receptor was derived from a man in his forties with colorectal cancer. The CDR3 is CASTSGGAKDTQYF. CDR3 DNA: TGTGCCAGCACGAGCGGGGGGGCGAAAGATACGCAGTATTTT.